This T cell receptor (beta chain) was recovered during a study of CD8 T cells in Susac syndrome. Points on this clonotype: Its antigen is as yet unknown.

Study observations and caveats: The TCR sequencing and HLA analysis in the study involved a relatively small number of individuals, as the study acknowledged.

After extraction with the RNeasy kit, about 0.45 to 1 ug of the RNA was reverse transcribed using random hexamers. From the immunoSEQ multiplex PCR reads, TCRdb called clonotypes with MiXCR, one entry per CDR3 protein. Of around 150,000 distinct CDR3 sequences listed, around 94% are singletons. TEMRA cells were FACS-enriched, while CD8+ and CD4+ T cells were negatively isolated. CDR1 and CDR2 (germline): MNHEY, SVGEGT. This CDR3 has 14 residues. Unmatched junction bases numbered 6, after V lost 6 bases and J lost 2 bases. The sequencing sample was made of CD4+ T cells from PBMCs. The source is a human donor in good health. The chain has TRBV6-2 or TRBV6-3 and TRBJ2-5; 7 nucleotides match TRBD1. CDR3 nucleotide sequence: TGTGCCAGCAGAGACGACAGGGATCAAGAGACCCAGTACTTC. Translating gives CASRDDRDQETQYF.